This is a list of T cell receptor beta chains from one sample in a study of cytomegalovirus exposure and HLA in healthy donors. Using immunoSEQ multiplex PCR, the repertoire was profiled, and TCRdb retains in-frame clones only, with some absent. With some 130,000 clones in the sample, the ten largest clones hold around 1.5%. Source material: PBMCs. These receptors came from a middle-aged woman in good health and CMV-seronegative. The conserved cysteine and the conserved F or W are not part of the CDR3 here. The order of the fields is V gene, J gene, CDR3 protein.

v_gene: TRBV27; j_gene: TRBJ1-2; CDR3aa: ASSLGRASDGYT
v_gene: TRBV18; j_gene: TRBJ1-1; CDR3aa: ASSPPATGGNTEAF
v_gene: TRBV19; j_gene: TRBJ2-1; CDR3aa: ASRGTVGHNEQF
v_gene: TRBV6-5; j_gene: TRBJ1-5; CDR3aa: ASSYRGGRGNQPQH
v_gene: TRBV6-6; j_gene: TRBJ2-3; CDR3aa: ASSYSRRGTDTQY
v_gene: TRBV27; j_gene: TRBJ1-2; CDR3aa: ASSSADRIYGYT
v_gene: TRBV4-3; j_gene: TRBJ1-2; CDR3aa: ASSAQVTTNYGYT
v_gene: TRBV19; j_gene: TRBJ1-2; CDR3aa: ASNTQGMEDGYT
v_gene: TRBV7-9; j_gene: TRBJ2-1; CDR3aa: ASSPQAGGLYNEQF
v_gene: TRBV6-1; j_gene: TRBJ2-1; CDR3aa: ASGGSSYNEQF
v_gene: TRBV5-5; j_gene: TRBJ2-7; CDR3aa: ASSSPGGYEQY
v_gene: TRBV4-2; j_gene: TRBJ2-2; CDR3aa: ASSPRSHQGAPGELF
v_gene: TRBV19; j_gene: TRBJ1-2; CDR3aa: ASTFPGGLR
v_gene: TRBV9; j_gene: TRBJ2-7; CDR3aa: ASSPPGQSYEQY
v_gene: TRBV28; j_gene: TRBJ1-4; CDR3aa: ASRTGGLEKLF
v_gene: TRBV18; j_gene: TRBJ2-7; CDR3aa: ASSPGATYEQY
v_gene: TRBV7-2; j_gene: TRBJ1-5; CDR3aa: ASSLYQEGQPQH
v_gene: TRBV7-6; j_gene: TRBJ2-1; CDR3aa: ASSYPGTSPF
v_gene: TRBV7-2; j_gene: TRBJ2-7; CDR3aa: ASSLIGRDSYEQY
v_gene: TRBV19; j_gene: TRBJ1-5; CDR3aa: ASSMAQGKGQPQH
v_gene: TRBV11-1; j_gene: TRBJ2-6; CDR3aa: ATYGDSRTSGANVPT
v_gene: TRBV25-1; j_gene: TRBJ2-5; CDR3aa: ASSAPRDRGQTQY
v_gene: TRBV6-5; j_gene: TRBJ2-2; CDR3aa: AAKLTGGTGELF
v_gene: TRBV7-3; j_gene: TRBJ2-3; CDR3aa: ASSLTGRGGRTDTQY
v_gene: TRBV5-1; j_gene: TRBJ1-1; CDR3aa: ASSSRGGGGGEAF
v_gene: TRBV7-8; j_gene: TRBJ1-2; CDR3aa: ASSLQDRGFGYGYT
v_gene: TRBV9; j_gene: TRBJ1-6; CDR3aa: ASSGRAYNSPLH
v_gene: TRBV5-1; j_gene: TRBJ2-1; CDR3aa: ASSLGGTVNEQF
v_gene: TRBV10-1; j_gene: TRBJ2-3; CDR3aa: ASRRGPPDTQY
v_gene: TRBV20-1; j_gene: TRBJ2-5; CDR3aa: SAPEETQY
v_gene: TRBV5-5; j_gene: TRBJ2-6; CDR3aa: ASSLEGQGTGANVLT
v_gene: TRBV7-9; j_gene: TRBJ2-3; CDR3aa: ASSLVGAPPTDTQY
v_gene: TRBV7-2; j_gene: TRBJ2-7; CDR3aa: ASSEDRRGEQY
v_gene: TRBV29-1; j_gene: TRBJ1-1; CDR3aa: SVAGAVNTEAF
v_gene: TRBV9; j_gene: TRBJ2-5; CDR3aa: ASSVSGGGETQY
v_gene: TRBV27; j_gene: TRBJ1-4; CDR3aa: ASSFANEKLF
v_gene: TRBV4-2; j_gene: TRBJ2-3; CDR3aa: ASSQFSGTPFGQY
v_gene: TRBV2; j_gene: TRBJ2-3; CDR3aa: ASSEQGPTDTQY
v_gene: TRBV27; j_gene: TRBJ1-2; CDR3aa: ASSRQGGGYGYT
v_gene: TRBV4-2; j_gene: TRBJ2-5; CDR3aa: ASSRGGAGETQY
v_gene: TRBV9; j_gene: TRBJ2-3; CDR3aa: ASSVLAGDTDTQY
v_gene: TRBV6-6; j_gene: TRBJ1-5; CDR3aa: ASSYSRTSNQPQH
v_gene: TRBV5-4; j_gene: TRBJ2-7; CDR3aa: ASSPSLTGLNEQY
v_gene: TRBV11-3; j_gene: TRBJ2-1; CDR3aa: ASSSNGPSGEQF